This is a list of T cell receptor beta chains from one sample in a study of PD-L1 blockade in urothelial cancer. Using immunoSEQ multiplex PCR, the repertoire was profiled, and TCRdb retains in-frame clones only, with some absent. The profile shows about 82,000 clones, around 87% of them singletons. Sequenced here: PBMCs, sampled around atezolizumab (anti-PD-L1) treatment. These receptors were obtained from a woman in her seventies with urothelial cancer. Both conserved end residues are part of each CDR3. The order of the fields is J gene, D gene, clone size, V gene, CDR3 protein, CDR3 DNA. A D gene is named only where the DNA matches it firmly. Some rows have no size entry. The others give once, few or many, or a class for an expanded clone.

TRBJ1-4	.	.	TRBV27	CASSLGTTGPEKLFF	TGTGCCAGCAGTTTGGGAACGACAGGCCCTGAAAAACTGTTTTTT
TRBJ2-1	TRBD1	.	TRBV7-3	CASSSPLGQGTNEQFF	TGTGCCAGCAGCTCCCCCTTAGGACAGGGGACCAATGAGCAGTTCTTC
TRBJ2-1	TRBD2	.	TRBV10-1	CASSGGVAGGPSGDEQFF	TGCGCCAGCAGTGGGGGGGTGGCGGGAGGGCCGTCGGGCGATGAGCAGTTCTTC
TRBJ1-4	TRBD1	.	TRBV10-3	CAISERTGEGEKLFF	TGTGCCATCAGTGAGAGGACAGGGGAAGGGGAAAAACTGTTTTTT
TRBJ2-5	.	.	TRBV5-1	CASSVAGTKETQYF	TGCGCCAGCAGCGTGGCCGGGACAAAGGAGACCCAGTACTTC
TRBJ1-2	TRBD1	.	TRBV7-3	CASSLSGQGAYGYTF	TGTGCCAGCAGCTTATCGGGACAGGGGGCGTATGGCTACACCTTC
TRBJ2-2	.	.	TRBV7-8	CASSFTIPGTHAPNTGELFF	TGTGCCAGCAGCTTCACTATTCCCGGGACACACGCTCCGAACACCGGGGAGCTGTTTTTT
TRBJ1-2	.	.	TRBV7-3	CASSMDGRPYGYTF	TGTGCCAGCAGCATGGATGGGAGACCGTATGGCTACACCTTC
TRBJ1-2	TRBD1	once	TRBV5-8	CASSFRQGLVYRYTF	TGTGCCAGCAGCTTCAGACAGGGGCTTGTCTATCGCTACACCTTC
TRBJ2-1	TRBD2	.	TRBV7-6	CASSLNPWSSGSPGEQFF	TGTGCCAGCAGCTTAAATCCTTGGAGTAGCGGGAGCCCGGGGGAGCAGTTCTTC
TRBJ2-7	TRBD2	.	TRBV5-4	CASSLVGREGGLEQYF	TGTGCCAGCAGCTTGGTGGGGCGGGAGGGTGGGCTCGAGCAGTACTTC
TRBJ2-7	.	.	TRBV13	CASSSTGLRDHGEQYF	TGTGCCAGCAGCTCCACCGGGCTGAGGGATCATGGCGAGCAGTACTTC
TRBJ2-6	.	.	TRBV5-4	CASSLKTVSGANVLTF	TGTGCCAGCAGCTTGAAAACAGTCTCTGGGGCCAACGTCCTGACTTTC
TRBJ2-7	TRBD2	.	TRBV12-5	CASGFGWSSGTRRGEQYF	TGTGCTAGTGGTTTTGGGTGGTCTAGCGGGACCCGAAGGGGAGAGCAGTACTTC
TRBJ2-1	TRBD2	.	TRBV5-1	CASSPGLAGGLGSYNEQFF	TGCGCCAGCAGCCCGGGACTAGCGGGGGGACTAGGCTCCTACAATGAGCAGTTCTTC
TRBJ2-5	.	.	TRBV4-3	CASSQVGQLEETQYF	TGCGCCAGCAGCCAAGTCGGACAGTTGGAAGAGACCCAGTACTTC
TRBJ2-3	.	.	TRBV30	CAWSVGLTGVGTDTQYF	TGTGCCTGGAGTGTCGGGTTAACGGGGGTGGGCACAGATACGCAGTATTTT
TRBJ1-5	TRBD1	.	TRBV28	CASKDRGFPDRNQPQHF	TGTGCCAGCAAGGACAGGGGGTTCCCCGATCGCAATCAGCCCCAGCATTTT
TRBJ1-2	.	.	TRBV6-5	CASSGSTESYGYTF	TGTGCCAGCAGCGGTTCGACGGAGAGCTATGGCTACACCTTC
TRBJ2-2	.	.	TRBV6-1	CASLGVYTGELFF	TGTGCCAGTCTGGGAGTTTACACCGGGGAGCTGTTTTTT
TRBJ2-3	TRBD2	once	TRBV18	CASSRTGSGTSGRSMGTDTQYF	TGTGCCAGCTCACGGACAGGCTCCGGGACTAGCGGGAGGTCTATGGGCACAGATACGCAGTATTTT
TRBJ2-6	.	.	TRBV10-3	CAISESEGHIRSGANVLTF	TGTGCCATCAGTGAGTCGGAAGGACACATCCGCTCTGGGGCCAACGTCCTGACTTTC
TRBJ1-6	.	.	TRBV18	CASSLGGEYNSPLHF	TGTGCCAGCTCATTAGGTGGAGAATATAATTCACCCCTCCACTTT
TRBJ1-2	.	.	TRBV10-3	CAISRDYGYTF	TGTGCCATCTCGAGGGACTATGGCTACACCTTC
TRBJ1-3	TRBD1	.	TRBV11-2	CASSIDRVTGNTIYF	TGTGCCAGCAGCATAGACAGGGTCACTGGAAACACCATATATTTT
TRBJ1-2	.	few	TRBV6-6	CASSYAGRENYGYTF	TGTGCCAGCAGTTATGCGGGAAGGGAAAACTATGGCTACACCTTC
TRBJ2-2	.	.	TRBV11-2	CASSNFGGANTGELFF	TGTGCCAGCAGCAATTTCGGCGGCGCGAACACCGGGGAGCTGTTTTTT
TRBJ1-1	.	.	TRBV30	CAWSFGGTEAFF	TGTGCCTGGAGTTTCGGGGGGACTGAAGCTTTCTTT
TRBJ2-3	TRBD1	.	TRBV5-1	CASSDVWVDRGPDTQYF	TGCGCCAGCAGCGACGTTTGGGTGGACAGGGGGCCAGATACGCAGTATTTT
TRBJ2-7	.	.	TRBV5-1	CASSPATGSYEQYF	TGCGCCAGCAGCCCGGCGACGGGCTCCTACGAGCAGTACTTC
TRBJ2-7	TRBD1	.	TRBV5-6	CASSADRGFREQYF	TGTGCCAGCAGCGCGGACAGGGGATTTCGCGAGCAGTACTTC
TRBJ2-7	TRBD1	.	TRBV6-1	CASSEWTGGSYEQYF	TGTGCCAGCAGTGAATGGACAGGGGGCTCCTACGAGCAGTACTTC
TRBJ1-1	.	.	TRBV7-6	CASSSWQGMNTEAFF	TGTGCCAGCAGCTCGTGGCAGGGGATGAACACTGAAGCTTTCTTT
TRBJ2-5	TRBD2	.	TRBV28	CASSSLAGVRERKTQYF	TGTGCCAGCAGTTCCCTAGCGGGAGTACGCGAACGGAAGACCCAGTACTTC
TRBJ2-1	TRBD2	.	TRBV15	CATSRGRTSGTYNEQFF	TGTGCCACCAGCAGAGGTCGGACTAGCGGGACCTACAATGAGCAGTTCTTC
TRBJ1-4	.	.	TRBV2	CASSIRAGRLGEKLFF	TGTGCCAGCAGTATACGGGCGGGTCGGTTGGGTGAAAAACTGTTTTTT
TRBJ2-1	TRBD2	.	TRBV5-1	CASSVKVPGLAGEYNEQFF	TGCGCCAGCAGCGTCAAAGTACCGGGACTAGCGGGGGAATACAATGAGCAGTTCTTC
TRBJ2-4	TRBD2	.	TRBV4-1	CASSQDTAGGRNIQYF	TGCGCCAGCAGCCAAGATACCGCGGGCGGGAGAAACATTCAGTACTTC
TRBJ2-1	.	.	TRBV5-1	CASSPSGTANYNEQFF	TGCGCCAGCAGCCCCTCCGGGACTGCGAACTACAATGAGCAGTTCTTC
TRBJ1-1	TRBD1	.	TRBV18	CASSPLPRTGHTEAFF	TGTGCCAGCTCACCATTGCCGCGGACAGGACACACTGAAGCTTTCTTT
TRBJ1-2	.	.	TRBV5-1	CASSLAGILRTF	TGCGCCAGCAGCTTGGCGGGTATCCTGCGGACCTTC
TRBJ2-2	.	.	TRBV5-1	CASSVGRAGTGELFF	TGCGCCAGCAGCGTCGGAAGGGCGGGCACCGGGGAGCTGTTTTTT
TRBJ1-1	.	.	TRBV19	CASRNDGQNTEAFF	TGTGCCAGTAGGAACGACGGACAGAACACTGAAGCTTTCTTT
TRBJ1-6	.	.	TRBV27	CASSLVLVGGYNSPLHF	TGTGCCAGCAGTTTAGTCTTGGTCGGGGGCTATAATTCACCCCTCCACTTT
TRBJ2-1	.	.	TRBV7-8	CASEGAYNEQFF	TGTGCCAGCGAGGGGGCCTACAATGAGCAGTTCTTC
TRBJ2-7	.	few	TRBV10-3	CAISQRPDYEQYF	TGTGCCATCAGTCAGAGGCCCGACTACGAGCAGTACTTC
TRBJ1-5	.	.	TRBV28	CASSPWDITDSNQPQHF	TGTGCCAGCAGCCCTTGGGACATCACCGATAGCAATCAGCCCCAGCATTTT
TRBJ2-2	.	.	TRBV18	CASSPGTGSHTGELFF	TGTGCCAGCTCACCAGGTACAGGCAGCCACACCGGGGAGCTGTTTTTT
TRBJ2-6	.	.	TRBV4-3	CASSQGHLSGANVLTF	TGCGCCAGCAGCCAAGGGCACCTCTCTGGGGCCAACGTCCTGACTTTC
TRBJ1-3	.	few	TRBV9	CASSSAGNTIYF	TGTGCCAGCAGCTCCGCTGGAAACACCATATATTTT
TRBJ2-5	TRBD2	.	TRBV9	CASSEQPGGDWRPETQYF	TGTGCCAGCAGCGAGCAACCGGGAGGGGACTGGAGGCCAGAGACCCAGTACTTC